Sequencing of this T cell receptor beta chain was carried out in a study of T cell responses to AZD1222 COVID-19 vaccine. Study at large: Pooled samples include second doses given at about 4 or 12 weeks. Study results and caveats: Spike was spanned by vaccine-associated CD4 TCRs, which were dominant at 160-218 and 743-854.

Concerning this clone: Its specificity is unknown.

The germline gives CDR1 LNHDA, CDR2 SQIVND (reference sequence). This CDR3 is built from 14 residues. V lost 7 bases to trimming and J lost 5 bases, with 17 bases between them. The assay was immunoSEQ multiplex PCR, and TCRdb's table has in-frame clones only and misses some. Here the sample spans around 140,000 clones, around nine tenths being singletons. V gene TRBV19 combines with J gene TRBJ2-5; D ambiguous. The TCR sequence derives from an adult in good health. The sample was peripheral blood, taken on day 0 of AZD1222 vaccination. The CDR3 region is CASTMDDRFETQYF. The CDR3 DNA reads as TGTGCCAGTACTATGGATGATAGGTTCGAGACCCAGTACTTC.